Reported below is one T cell receptor beta chain. This clonotype was seen a few times. Its antigen is not yet known. Per-base quality was not reported, and no clone a single base away is much larger than it. Stable Graves' hyperthyroidism was defined as no progression to ophthalmopathy during 18 months of follow-up. Hyperthyroidism patients were newly diagnosed, with disease duration under 2 months, and aged 18 to 65 years. Exclusion was applied to patients with uncontrolled infections, other autoimmune diseases, pregnancy or lactation. Diagnoses were based on clinical symptoms, serum thyroxine and TRAb, thyroid ultrasound and orbital computed tomography. PBMCs were separated from 8 to 10 ml of fresh peripheral blood using Ficoll-Paque density gradient centrifugation. Trizol reagent was used to extract total RNA, and RNA quality was then checked on an Agilent 2100 Bioanalyzer. The germline V gene provides CDR1 MNHEY and CDR2 SVGEGT. V loses 4 bases of germline sequence and J loses 6 bases, and the interval between the two ends is 16 bases. Including cysteine and phenylalanine, the CDR3 has 15 amino acids. Only CDR3 DNA remains: 45 bases, in frame from the first base.

Amplification of TCR beta CDR3 regions was carried out from RNA transcripts. The TCR CDR3 was subjected to a first round of RT-PCR using the HTBI primer set and the Qiagen OneStep RT-PCR kit. A second multiplex PCR round built the libraries, followed by size selection and purification. Sequencing of the libraries was done on an Illumina HiSeq2000 using paired-end 100 bp reads. As for how the authors treated the data: SOAPnuke was used to process the raw data, with reads discarded if the reads contained adapters or uncalled bases, had a mean Phred below 15, or lacked an exact constant-primer or identifier match. COPE v1.2.5 was used to merge high-quality paired reads, and clonotypes were defined as unique nucleotide sequences. Clonotypes were aligned to IMGT TRBV, TRBD and TRBJ reference segments using MiTCR v1.1. Only V-J combinations with frequency above 0.0001, covering about 99% of repertoires, were analysed. A TCS score was defined as the ratio between F50 (clonal expansion) and ExV (chaos), using BLOSUM62-based TCRdist between CDR3 peptides within each V-J. Welch's t-statistics and random forest reduced 450 to 600 V-J features to fewer than 15, which were used in a naive Bayes classifier (R e1071). Clones were called with MiXCR by TCRdb after fastp trimmed the public reads at Q25, and only in-frame beta chains were retained. CDR3 protein duplicates are merged, each entry listing the most common genes and DNA. These V and J calls originate from TCRdb's pipeline instead of the authors' own analysis. The sample table records 500,000 to 700,000 distinct CDR3 sequences; around 15% of these occur just once. More than 15% of the sample is held by the ten biggest clonotypes.

The entry originates in a study of T cells in Graves' hyperthyroidism and ophthalmopathy (dated by TCRdb to between 2018 and 2020). For the wider study: Peripheral blood was sampled at the time of initial diagnosis, prior to any treatment. TCR V-J signatures able to tell the groups apart were searched for in a discovery cohort of 90 to 100 patients, of whom 43 had Graves' ophthalmopathy and 57 had stable Graves' hyperthyroidism. The approximately 100 discovery patients were divided at random into training and test sets in a 7:3 ratio. Once sampling was done, hyperthyroidism patients were given methimazole at a starting dose of 30 mg daily, whereas ophthalmopathy patients were given high-dose intravenous methylprednisolone. In addition, the study compared T-cell repertoires in thyroid tissue and in blood from five or six Graves' hyperthyroidism patients. Whether ophthalmopathy could be predicted prospectively was tested in an independent validation cohort made up of under 20 hyperthyroidism patients plus 17 patients who later progressed to ophthalmopathy. The paper reports TCR Vbeta CDR3 sequencing of approximately 140 peripheral blood samples: approximately 43 ophthalmopathy, 70 to 85 hyperthyroidism and about 17 progressor patients.

Study-wide findings and limitations: In validation, the model predicted progression to ophthalmopathy a median of around 6.5 months before onset, with about 70% sensitivity and around 76% specificity. Sample size was not statistically predetermined, and blinding of investigators to group allocation was not performed. A model built on a 13 V-J signature distinguished ophthalmopathy from stable hyperthyroidism, reaching approximately 89% sensitivity and approximately 81% specificity in cross-validation and 80%/75% in testing. Blood samples also contained most of the expanded thyroid clonotypes (frequency above 0.001), which suggests that blood repertoires may reflect thyroid immune responses.

Here the chain combines TRBV6-2 or TRBV6-3 and TRBJ2-1; TRBD2 is a weak D gene call, 7 bases matching. The material sequenced was blood. The TCR sequence derives from a young woman with Graves' hyperthyroidism. The CDR3 region has the sequence CASSSGRGAGNEQFF. DNA sequence: TGTGCCAGCAGTTCTGGACGGGGGGCGGGCAATGAGCAGTTCTTC.